The following is a TCR beta chain sequence with its context. The CDR3 sequence is 16 residues long. Looked up from germline, CDR1 is SGHNT and CDR2 is YYREEE (reference sequence). V lost 4 bases, J lost 0 bases, and 13 bases lay in between. The assay was immunoSEQ multiplex PCR, and TCRdb's table has in-frame clones only and misses some. The table has around 6,200 clones, about 80% seen once. Regarding time point: week 3, after first cycle of checkpoint inhibitor. Blood was drawn before treatment and at week 3 after checkpoint blockade. At 12 weeks after first infusion, RECIST 1.1 defined response for most patients. Prior systemic cancer therapy, immunosuppressant use and other active malignancies excluded patients. The data belong to a study of blood T cell dynamics during melanoma immunotherapy. For the study at large: Standard first-line treatment here was pembrolizumab or nivolumab plus ipilimumab in metastatic melanoma.

The TCR originated in a human donor with melanoma. This chain joins TRBV5-4 and TRBJ1-4; D is unclear. The sample was blood, taken from a patient treated with checkpoint blockade. The CDR3 protein is CASSPGSVATNEKLFF. The CDR3 DNA is TGTGCCAGCAGCCCGGGTTCGGTCGCAACTAATGAAAAACTGTTTTTT.